A single sample is the source of the 27 T cell receptor beta chains below, sequenced in a study of cytomegalovirus exposure and HLA in healthy donors. PCR used 60 Vbeta primers and 13 Jbeta primers. TCRdb's copy holds only in-frame clones and misses some; the assay was immunoSEQ multiplex PCR. The sample lists roughly 150,000 clones, 64% occurring once. The specimen sequenced was PBMCs. The receptors come from a woman aged 25 to 39 in good health and CMV-seropositive.

V and J are TRBV25-1 and TRBJ1-4; no clear D. Deletions cut 3 bases from V and 1 base from J, with 9 bases between. There are 15 residues in the CDR3. Germline-derived CDR1 and CDR2 are MGHDK and SYGVNS. The CDR3 sequence is CASSDFTVTNEKLFF. CDR3 DNA sequence: TGTGCCAGCAGTGATTTTACGGTAACTAATGAAAAACTGTTTTTT.

The chain carries TRBV14 and TRBJ2-1; the match to TRBD2 covers 9 bases. Trimming cost V 5 bases and J 4 bases; bases outside gene matches: 6. CDR3 size: 15 residues. CDR1 SGHDN and CDR2 FVKESK come from the germline V gene. The CDR3 protein is CASSSGTSRYNEQFF. CDR3 DNA: TGTGCCAGCAGCTCCGGGACTAGCAGGTACAATGAGCAGTTCTTC.

This clone occurred a few times. V is TRBV25-1 and J is TRBJ2-1; D is unclear. V was shortened by 4 bases and J by 0 bases, with 7 bases between the two germline ends. Germline CDR1 and CDR2: MGHDK and SYGVNS. This CDR3 comprises 14 residues. CDR3 in amino acids: CASSGQASYNEQFF. The CDR3, as DNA: TGTGCCAGCAGTGGGCAGGCCTCCTACAATGAGCAGTTCTTC.

The table lists this clone with a count of one. The V gene is TRBV10-3, the J gene TRBJ2-1; 13 positions match TRBD2. Looked up from germline, CDR1 is ENHRY and CDR2 is SYGVKD. The CDR3 spans 15 residues. With 6 bases clipped from V and 4 bases from J, the junction kept 3 bases outside the gene matches. CDR3 sequence reads: CAIRTSGGSYNEQFF. CDR3 bases: TGTGCCATCAGGACTAGCGGGGGGTCGTACAATGAGCAGTTCTTC.

The chain uses TRBV6-5 and TRBJ2-3, with D possibly matching TRBD1 (6 bases). The germline V and J ends were trimmed by 6 bases and 4 bases, with 14 bases remaining between them. The CDR3 runs to 14 residues. The germline gives CDR1 MNHEY, CDR2 SVGAGI. The CDR3 protein is CASRDSLGADTQYF. The CDR3 nucleotides read TGTGCCAGCAGGGACAGTCTAGGCGCAGATACGCAGTATTTT.

The V and J genes are TRBV6-5 and TRBJ1-2; D might be TRBD1 (6 bases). With 9 bases removed from V and 4 bases from J, the gap between germline ends came to 18 bases. The germline CDR1 and CDR2 sequences are MNHEY and SVGAGI. The CDR3 is 14 amino acids. CDR3 sequence reads: CASGKMGASYGYTF. The CDR3 DNA follows: TGTGCCAGTGGTAAAATGGGGGCAAGCTATGGCTACACCTTC.

The V and J genes are TRBV19 and TRBJ2-5; tentative D call: TRBD2 (6 bases). This CDR3 is built from 13 residues. V lost 4 bases to trimming and J lost 2 bases, with 8 bases between them. Germline V lookup: CDR1 LNHDA, CDR2 SQIVND (reference sequence). CDR3 DNA: TGTGCCAGTAGTACGGACTATCAAGAGACCCAGTACTTC. This encodes CASSTDYQETQYF.

This chain links TRBV19 with TRBJ2-7; TRBD1 agrees at 11 bases. This CDR3 contains 15 residues. V shed 3 bases and J 4 bases; nucleotides not matched to a gene: 5. The V gene's germline CDR1 is LNHDA and CDR2 SQIVND (reference sequence). Here the CDR3 reads CASSIGTGGLYEQYF. The DNA for the CDR3 is TGTGCCAGTAGTATTGGGACAGGGGGTTTGTACGAGCAGTACTTC.

This chain links TRBV27 with TRBJ1-5; 10 nucleotides match TRBD1. The CDR3 contains 17 residues. The trim removed 5 bases at V and 2 bases at J, leaving 9 bases unmatched. Germline CDR1 and CDR2: MNHEY and SMNVEV (reference sequence). The CDR3 loop reads CASSLRQGARGNQPQHF. CDR3 nucleotides: TGTGCCAGCAGTCTACGACAGGGGGCGCGGGGCAATCAGCCCCAGCATTTT.

The CDR3 region is CASSFNVAGENTDTQYF. CDR3 bases: TGTGCCAGCAGCTTTAATGTAGCGGGGGAAAACACAGATACGCAGTATTTT. The chain carries TRBV7-8 and TRBJ2-3, with 9 bases lining up with TRBD2. The CDR3 loop spans 17 amino acids. V gave up 3 bases and J gave up 2 bases; unmatched junction bases: 9. Germline V CDR1 and CDR2: SGHVS, FQNEAQ.

The genes are TRBV2 and TRBJ1-3; 8 bases align to TRBD1. CDR1 is SNHLY and CDR2 is FYNNEI in the germline V gene. This CDR3 region has 13 residues. J was trimmed by 2 bases and V by 6 bases; bases with no gene match: 0. This chain's CDR3 is CASRGQAGNTIYF. The DNA of the CDR3 is TGTGCCAGCAGGGGACAGGCTGGAAACACCATATATTTT. Combining the CDR3 with reference TRBV2 and TRBJ1-3 gives the whole variable domain EPEVTQTPSHQVTQMGQEVILRCVPISNHLYFYWYRQILGQKVEFLVSFYNNEISEKSEIFDDQFSVERPDGSNFTLKIRSTKLEDSAMYFCASRGQAGNTIYFGEGSWLTVV.

This clone was found a few times. This chain connects TRBV4-1 to TRBJ1-5; D possibly corresponds to TRBD1 (5 bases). The V end was cut by 0 bases, the J end by 3 bases, with 12 bases between. CDR3 length: 16 residues. Germline CDR1 reads MGHRA; CDR2 reads YSYEKL. The CDR3: CASSQEPRAYNQPQHF. DNA for the CDR3: TGCGCCAGCAGCCAAGAACCCAGGGCCTACAATCAGCCCCAGCATTTT.

This chain links TRBV4-1 with TRBJ2-5; 9 bases align to TRBD2. The length of the CDR3 is 15 residues. Looked up from germline, CDR1 is MGHRA and CDR2 is YSYEKL. Trimming cost V 2 bases and J 1 base; bases outside gene matches: 2. CDR3 DNA sequence: TGCGCCAGCAGCCAAACGGGACTAGCCCAAGAGACCCAGTACTTC. The encoded protein is CASSQTGLAQETQYF.

This clone came up a few times. The chain combines TRBV18 with TRBJ1-1; possibly TRBD1 for D (6 bases). The germline gives CDR1 KGHSH, CDR2 LQKENI. This CDR3 has 14 residues. V was pared by 3 bases and J by 4 bases, with 12 bases between. The CDR3 DNA sequence: TGTGCCAGCTCACCGACAGGTCTCCGCACTGAAGCTTTCTTT. This gives the protein CASSPTGLRTEAFF.

The V gene is TRBV4-2, the J gene TRBJ1-2, with 10 positions matching TRBD1. After removal of 1 base from V and 2 bases from J, the junction contained 4 bases not matched to a gene. Germline CDR1 and CDR2: LGHNA and YNFKEQ. This CDR3 has 16 residues. The CDR3 here is CASSQVAGQGNYGYTF. The CDR3 bases are TGTGCCAGCAGCCAAGTCGCGGGACAGGGGAACTATGGCTACACCTTC.

The chain joins TRBV7-8 to TRBJ1-4, with D unclear. The germline V gene encodes CDR1 SGHVS and CDR2 FQNEAQ. CDR3 size: 16 residues. Deletions cut 7 bases from V and 8 bases from J, with 23 bases between. The CDR3 region is CASTPTGDWSLEKLFF. The CDR3 coding sequence is TGTGCCAGCACCCCTACGGGAGACTGGTCTCTGGAAAAACTGTTTTTT. Full variable domain (outside the CDR3, taken from reference TRBV7-8 and TRBJ1-4): GAGVSQSPRYKVAKRGQDVALRCDPISGHVSLFWYQQALGQGPEFLTYFQNEAQLDKSGLPSDRFFAERPEGSVSTLKIQRTQQEDSAVYLCASTPTGDWSLEKLFFGSGTQLSVL.

The chain recombines TRBV5-4 with TRBJ2-5, with 16 bases matching TRBD2. In germline, CDR1 is SGHNT, CDR2 YYREEE (reference sequence). The CDR3 spans 17 residues. V trimming: 4 bases; J trimming: 5 bases; junction bases outside the gene matches: 8. The CDR3 spells CASSLPGLAGGRETQYF. In DNA form, the CDR3 reads TGTGCCAGCAGCCTTCCGGGACTAGCGGGGGGGCGGGAGACCCAGTACTTC.

The V and J genes are TRBV29-1 and TRBJ2-5, with 8 positions matching TRBD1. Germline V CDR1 and CDR2: SQVTM, ANQGSEA. With 6 bases clipped from V and 11 bases from J, the junction kept 17 bases outside the gene matches. This CDR3 comprises 14 residues. CDR3 coding DNA: TGCAGCGTGCACTACCGGGACAGGCCTGGTGAGCAGTACTTC. It yields the protein CSVHYRDRPGEQYF.

For this clone: The DNA is omitted, as the CDR3 cannot be located on it reliably, and the CDR3 follows TCRdb's listing. CDR3 residues: CASSFRWASGTRRQETQYF. The chain has TRBV12-1 and TRBJ2-5; TRBD2 reflects the table's D call only, with no check against the DNA. TRBV12-1 is marked as a pseudogene. The CDR3 contains 19 residues when both ends are counted.

V and J are TRBV5-1 and TRBJ2-3; D remains unclear. Germline values: CDR1 SGHRS, CDR2 YFSETQ. Trimming removed 6 bases at V and 0 bases at J, with 14 bases between. This CDR3 spans 15 amino acids. The CDR3: CASTEQTLSTDTQYF. CDR3 in DNA: TGCGCCAGCACCGAACAAACCCTCAGCACAGATACGCAGTATTTT.

There are a few counts of this clone. The chain recombines TRBV10-1 with TRBJ2-1, with TRBD2 matching over 9 bases. This CDR3 is built from 14 residues. V gave up 7 bases and J gave up 5 bases; unmatched junction bases: 6. Germline V CDR1 and CDR2: WNHNN, SYGVQD (reference sequence). The CDR3 loop is CASTLLAGDNEQFF. DNA of the CDR3: TGCGCCAGCACCCTACTAGCGGGCGACAATGAGCAGTTCTTC.

This clone was observed a few times. The rearrangement joins TRBV14 to TRBJ1-1, with a weak D call TRBD1 (6 bases). V was clipped by 3 bases and J by 3 bases, with 8 bases between them. The CDR3 has 13 amino acids. Germline CDR1 reads SGHDN; CDR2 reads FVKESK. The CDR3 loop is CASSHQGHTEAFF. For the CDR3, the DNA is TGTGCCAGCAGCCATCAGGGGCACACTGAAGCTTTCTTT.

The chain joins TRBV7-2 to TRBJ1-1; D is ambiguous. CDR1 and CDR2 (germline): SGHTA, FQGNSA. Trimming pared 5 bases from V and 11 bases from J, leaving 15 bases between. CDR3 size: 12 residues. The CDR3 coding sequence is TGTGCCAGCAGCCTACCCGGAGGGATGGCTTTCTTT. It specifies CASSLPGGMAFF.

The rearrangement links TRBV11-2 to TRBJ1-1; D is uncertain. The V gene's germline CDR1 is SGHAT and CDR2 FQNNGV. Trimming removed 0 bases at V and 0 bases at J, with 8 bases between. The CDR3 runs to 15 residues. CDR3 amino acids: CASSLDPGMNTEAFF. Here the CDR3 DNA reads TGTGCCAGCAGCTTAGATCCAGGAATGAACACTGAAGCTTTCTTT.

V usage is TRBV19 and J usage is TRBJ2-7, with 10 nucleotides matching TRBD2. Germline V gene lookup returns CDR1 LNHDA and CDR2 SQIVND (reference sequence). Germline trimming cut 7 bases from V and 4 bases from J; bases unmatched to any gene: 7. The CDR3 is made up of 14 amino acids. The CDR3 DNA follows: TGTGCCAGTAAAGACGAGCGGGAGGGATACGAGCAGTACTTC. Protein product: CASKDEREGYEQYF.

The V and J genes are TRBV12-1 and TRBJ1-3. TRBV12-1 is classified as a pseudogene. The CDR3 extends over 18 amino acids. This chain's CDR3 is CASSLPEFPLSSGNTIYF. As DNA, the CDR3 is TGTGCCAGCAGCTTGCCGGAGTTTCCGCTAAGCTCTGGAAACACCATATATTTT.

This sequence joins TRBV6-1 and TRBJ2-7; D is perhaps TRBD2 (5 bases). Germline V gives CDR1 MNHNS, CDR2 SASEGT. The V and J ends lost 5 bases and 2 bases respectively, with 10 bases between them. This CDR3 is built from 13 residues. CDR3 DNA: TGTGCCAGCAGTATTTGGGAGACCTACGAGCAGTACTTC. Protein: CASSIWETYEQYF.